This TCR beta chain was profiled in a study of spatial heterogeneity in lung cancer. Study-wide context: Each unique TCR and UMI combination was seen more than ten times on average in raw reads. Study-level points and caveats: Counts that tracked tumor mutation counts were those of expanded intratumoral alpha and beta TCRs.

The CDR3 has 15 amino acids. Trimming cost V 3 bases and J 1 base, with 13 bases left between them. Looked up from germline, CDR1 is SGHDT and CDR2 is YYEEEE. This clonotype was seen repeatedly, ten times or more. Its antigen remains unknown. Unique molecular identifiers, one per molecule, were present on every TCR cDNA molecule. TCRdb itself ran the 5' RACE reads through MiXCR, one entry per CDR3 protein. The sample holds roughly 16,000 distinct CDR3 sequences, approximately 6.2% seen once. Time point given: sample taken at primary tumor resection. The donors were about 67 patients with non-small cell lung cancer that was early-stage and untreated. No cells were sorted before sequencing. The whole RNA sequenced was extracted from tumor, nontumor lung or frozen PBMC.

Material: lung tumor tissue, obtained at surgery. The chain couples TRBV5-6 to TRBJ1-2, with D hard to call. This TCR derives from a male donor with early-stage non-small cell lung cancer. The CDR3 nucleotides are TGTGCCAGCAGCTCTGACATGAACTTTAACTATGGCTACACCTTC. This sequence encodes CASSSDMNFNYGYTF. Looking up the rest from reference TRBV5-6 and TRBJ1-2 gives the full variable domain: DAGVTQSPTHLIKTRGQQVTLRCSPKSGHDTVSWYQQALGQGPQFIFQYYEEEERQRGNFPDRFSGHQFPNYSSELNVNALLLGDSALYLCASSSDMNFNYGYTFGSGTRLTVV.